These T cell receptor beta chains were read from a single sample in a study of cytomegalovirus exposure and HLA in healthy donors. The repertoire was sequenced with immunoSEQ multiplex PCR; TCRdb's copy has only in-frame clones and lacks some. In the table there are about 140,000 clones, 80% of which are singletons. The sequencing sample was made of PBMCs. These TCRs come from a man aged 35 to 55 in good health and CMV-seronegative. Both conserved end residues are part of each CDR3. Fields, in order: J gene, V gene, D gene, clone size, CDR3 protein, CDR3 DNA. D genes are given only for firm matches. Size tells how often a clone was seen (once, few, many) or the class of an expanded clone, and some rows leave it out.

TRBJ1-5,TRBV2,TRBD1,NA,CASSGNRGRGNQPQHF,TGTGCCAGCAGTGGAAACAGGGGCCGGGGCAATCAGCCCCAGCATTTT
TRBJ2-2,TRBV30,NA,NA,CAWSNRGTGELFF,TGTGCCTGGAGTAACCGGGGAACCGGGGAGCTGTTTTTT
TRBJ1-1,TRBV5-6,TRBD1,NA,CASSPTGALGEAFF,TGTGCCAGCAGCCCGACAGGGGCTCTCGGTGAAGCTTTCTTT
TRBJ1-1,TRBV4-3,NA,NA,CASSQVDRNTEAFF,TGCGCCAGCAGCCAAGTAGACAGGAACACTGAAGCTTTCTTT
TRBJ2-1,TRBV9,TRBD1,NA,CASSADRVSYNEQFF,TGTGCCAGCAGCGCGGACAGGGTGTCCTACAATGAGCAGTTCTTC
TRBJ2-2,TRBV5-1,TRBD1,NA,CASSLLGTVNTGELFF,TGCGCCAGCAGCTTACTGGGGACAGTCAACACCGGGGAGCTGTTTTTT
TRBJ2-7,TRBV5-1,NA,NA,CASSFGQAVRTGSEQYF,TGCGCCAGCAGCTTTGGTCAGGCTGTAAGAACAGGCAGCGAGCAGTACTTC
TRBJ1-2,TRBV7-2,NA,NA,CASSLVRVLDGYTF,TGTGCCAGCAGCTTAGTCAGGGTCCTCGATGGCTACACCTTC
TRBJ1-5,TRBV11-2,NA,NA,CASSFSSGIDQPQHF,TGTGCCAGCAGCTTTTCTTCAGGGATAGATCAGCCCCAGCATTTT
TRBJ1-1,TRBV27,NA,few,CASSLSPRDYTEAFF,TGTGCCAGCAGTTTATCTCCCAGGGATTACACTGAAGCTTTCTTT
TRBJ1-5,TRBV15,NA,once,CATSSGDTSNQPQHF,TGTGCCACCAGCAGCGGCGACACTAGCAATCAGCCCCAGCATTTT
TRBJ1-2,TRBV5-4,TRBD1,NA,CASSWDRGRDYGYTF,TGTGCCAGCAGCTGGGACAGGGGGCGGGACTATGGCTACACCTTC
TRBJ1-1,TRBV5-1,NA,NA,CASSWGGNTEAFF,TGCGCCAGCAGCTGGGGGGGGAACACTGAAGCTTTCTTT
TRBJ1-2,TRBV19,NA,NA,CALRPGPHNYGYTF,TGTGCCCTCCGCCCAGGGCCCCATAACTATGGCTACACCTTC
TRBJ1-1,TRBV6-5,TRBD1,few,CASSRTGGTEAFF,TGTGCCAGCAGTCGGACAGGCGGCACTGAAGCTTTCTTT
TRBJ2-3,TRBV5-1,NA,NA,CASSGDQGYTDTQYF,TGCGCCAGCTCAGGGGACCAGGGGTACACAGATACGCAGTATTTT
TRBJ2-2,TRBV11-2,TRBD2,NA,CASSLRGGANTGELFF,TGTGCCAGCAGCTTACGCGGGGGTGCGAACACCGGGGAGCTGTTTTTT
TRBJ2-7,TRBV19,NA,NA,CASSPVWGPYEQYF,TGTGCCAGTAGTCCGGTCTGGGGGCCCTACGAGCAGTACTTC
TRBJ2-7,TRBV10-3,NA,NA,CAISGVEIYEQYF,TGTGCCATCAGTGGGGTGGAGATCTACGAGCAGTACTTC
TRBJ1-2,TRBV5-1,TRBD1,NA,CASSLGGQNYGYTF,TGCGCCAGCAGCTTGGGGGGACAGAACTATGGCTACACCTTC
TRBJ1-2,TRBV27,TRBD1,NA,CASSLSTGARGYTF,TGTGCCAGCAGTTTATCCACAGGGGCTAGGGGCTACACCTTC
TRBJ2-3,TRBV25-1,TRBD2,NA,CASSGLGGDTDTQYF,TGTGCCAGCAGTGGGCTCGGGGGGGACACAGATACGCAGTATTTT
TRBJ1-5,TRBV27,NA,NA,CASSLSRGNQPQHF,TGTGCCAGCAGTTTGAGTCGGGGCAATCAGCCCCAGCATTTT
TRBJ2-7,TRBV18,NA,NA,CASSPPMATTRQYF,TGTGCCAGCTCACCACCAATGGCGACTACGAGGCAGTACTTC